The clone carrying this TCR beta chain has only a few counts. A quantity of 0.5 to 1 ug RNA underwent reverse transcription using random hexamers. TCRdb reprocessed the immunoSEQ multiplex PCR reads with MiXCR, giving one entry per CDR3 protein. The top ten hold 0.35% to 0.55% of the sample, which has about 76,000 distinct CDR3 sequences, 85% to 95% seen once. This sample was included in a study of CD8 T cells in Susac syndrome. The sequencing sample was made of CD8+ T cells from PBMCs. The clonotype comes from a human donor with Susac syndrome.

The CDR3 coding sequence is TGCAGCGTTGTTGGGGGCCCCTACGAGCAGTACTTC. Translated: CSVVGGPYEQYF. This sequence joins TRBV29-1 and TRBJ2-7, with D maybe TRBD1 (6 bases). CDR3 size: 12 residues. Trimming removed 4 bases at V and 2 bases at J, with 9 bases between. The germline V gene has CDR1 SQVTM and CDR2 ANQGSEA.